This T cell receptor beta chain emerged from a study of radiation and T cells in renal cell carcinoma (dated by TCRdb to the early 2020s). About the study as a whole: The samples were obtained from a clinical trial, where primary renal cell carcinomas were treated with 15 Gy stereotactic body radiation therapy and then removed by nephrectomy 4 weeks afterward. A total of approximately 3,800,000 unique CDR3 nucleotide sequences, encoding 2.5 million to 3 million unique CDR3 amino acid sequences, were found across all 55 or so samples. In total, 50 or so samples underwent TCR beta sequencing: 25 or so tumors plus 27 peripheral blood samples. What the research found in general, with its limitations: Blood repertoire dynamics were not followed beyond 4 weeks after treatment. Because no pretreatment tumor biopsies were available, whether clonotypes were present in the tumor at baseline could not be determined. In blood, the top tumor clonotypes increased from baseline to 2 weeks after radiation and then shrank by 4 weeks, which suggests a temporary expansion of tumor-resident clones. Because the trial had a single-armed design, the trial could not examine how radiation dose or scheduling affected the TCR repertoire.

What this sample's time point label stands for: blood 2 weeks post-SBRT. Explained via the paper, the treatment or condition label denotes: 15 Gy SBRT to primary tumor, nephrectomy 4 weeks later. To track tumor-enriched clonotypes, serial peripheral blood was sampled from radiation-treated patients at baseline and at 2 weeks and 4 weeks after SBRT. Renal cell carcinoma with clear cell pathology was present in all patients. Genomic DNA for TCR sequencing was prepared using the QIAamp DNA Blood Mini Kit (Qiagen). The analyses included just those samples that passed every quality control check. TCR beta libraries were generated from genomic DNA with the immunoSEQ kit, following the manufacturer's recommendations. To prepare libraries, a first multiplex PCR with proprietary primers was run, followed by a second PCR that added unique barcodes, and a bead cleanup was done after each round. Each sample batch included a kit-provided positive control reaction and a negative control reaction. The final libraries underwent checking on an Agilent 4200 TapeStation D1000 ScreenTape, volumetric pooling, and quantification by qPCR. Sequencing was performed on an Illumina NextSeq500 with a MidOutput 150-cycle cartridge, and 156 Read1 and 15 Index1 cycles were run with kit custom primers. The pooled library was loaded at around 1 pM, and approximately 20% PhiX control was spiked in. As for the original processing: Vendor-processed data were analyzed in R, with a clonotype defined as all T cells sharing the same CDR3 nucleotide sequence. In the clone abundance analyses, frequencies were normalized to the 10,000 most abundant clones in each sample. Public T cell clones, averaging fewer than five per sample, were removed before analysis. Tumor-enriched and baseline blood-enriched clonotypes were defined by at least a 32-fold difference in abundance between compartments. Clonotypes expanded or contracted between blood time points were identified with a beta-binomial differential abundance model. Tumor-blood repertoire similarity was measured with the Baroni-Urbani and Buser coefficient, and groups were compared using two-tailed Wilcoxon tests in R. What TCRdb holds here is the immuneACCESS table cut down to in-frame rearrangements. Part of the clones is not present; checked against another copy, under half of the missing clones reflect an unresolved V gene, and the others are unexplained. The V and J calls and clone size were taken over from that table, and D and trimming were inferred from the DNA. Here the sample has roughly 130,000 clones; roughly 91% occur a single time. In total, the top ten clones hold about 5% of the sample.

Worth noting for this clone: It lacks a known antigen. Base qualities were left out, and no much larger clone turns up one base away.

Its CDR3 holds 13 amino acids, cysteine through phenylalanine. Only the CDR3 DNA is retained, 39 bases long and in frame from the first base. Via the germline V gene, CDR1 is SGHRS and CDR2 YFSETQ. V is clipped by 6 bases and J by 8 bases, and the sequence between their germline boundaries is 17 bases long. This sequence was found in a woman aged 70-85 years with renal cell carcinoma. The sequence is built from TRBV5-1 and TRBJ1-1; a tentative D match to TRBD1 spans 5 bases. The sample in question was blood, obtained from a patient whose treatment included radiotherapy and nephrectomy. The CDR3 corresponds to CASTGTGIWEAFF. The nucleotide sequence is given as TGCGCCAGCACGGGGACGGGGATTTGGGAAGCTTTCTTT.